The next 8 T cell receptor beta chains were all read from a single sample in a study of response to subunit inactivated influenza vaccine. TCRdb itself ran the RT-PCR reads through MiXCR, one entry per CDR3 protein. This table has about half a million distinct CDR3 sequences, 25% appearing once. Sequenced here: CD4+ T cells sorted from PBMCs, sampled approximately 5 days after vaccination. The receptors shown here come from a man aged 45-60 years who received an inactivated influenza vaccine.

This CDR3 is CASRIGGIWDPGELFF. The CDR3 coding sequence is TGTGCCAGCAGGATAGGAGGAATTTGGGATCCCGGGGAGCTGTTTTTT. V usage is TRBV2 and J usage is TRBJ2-2; possibly TRBD2 for D (5 bases). Between the trimmed V and J ends, which lost 6 bases and 6 bases, there was a span of 20 bases. From germline, CDR1 is SNHLY and CDR2 FYNNEI. This CDR3 contains 16 residues.

This clonotype was observed a handful of times. This chain uses TRBV9 with TRBJ2-5; 9 bases fit TRBD1. J gave up 0 bases and V 2 bases, and 20 bases lay outside the gene matches. This CDR3 has 21 amino acids. Germline V gene lookup returns CDR1 SGDLS and CDR2 YYNGEE. CDR3 coding DNA: TGTGCCAGCAGCGTCCGGGACAGGGAATCCTCACACGGTTTGTACCAAGAGACCCAGTACTTC. This translates into CASSVRDRESSHGLYQETQYF. Using reference TRBV9 and TRBJ2-5 for the parts outside the CDR3, the full variable domain is DSGVTQTPKHLITATGQRVTLRCSPRSGDLSVYWYQQSLDQGLQFLIQYYNGEERAKGNILERFSAQQFPDLHSELNLSSLELGDSALYFCASSVRDRESSHGLYQETQYFGPGTRLLVL.

CDR3 DNA: TGCAGTGTAAATTGGGCCAGGACGAACGAGCAGTACTTC. This translates into CSVNWARTNEQYF. J is TRBJ2-7 and V is TRBV20-1; D ambiguous. Trimming pared 7 bases from V and 5 bases from J, leaving 18 bases between. The CDR3 runs 13 residues. Germline V CDR1 and CDR2: DFQATT, SNEGSKA (reference sequence).

The chain joins TRBV10-3 to TRBJ2-1; 9 bases map to TRBD2. Germline V lookup: CDR1 ENHRY, CDR2 SYGVKD. The trim removed 4 bases at V and 9 bases at J, leaving 7 bases unmatched. The CDR3 covers 14 residues. The CDR3 spells CAISGTSGFSEQFF. CDR3 coding DNA: TGTGCCATCAGTGGTACTAGCGGGTTCAGTGAGCAGTTCTTC.

The chain links TRBV20-1 to TRBJ2-7, with D uncertain. Germline V gene sequence: CDR1 DFQATT, CDR2 SNEGSKA (reference sequence). The CDR3 loop spans 12 amino acids. The V end was cut by 3 bases, the J end by 4 bases, with 10 bases between. The CDR3 DNA sequence: TGCAGTGCTAGTAGGTTCGGTTACGAGCAGTACTTC. This codes for CSASRFGYEQYF.

The CDR3 sequence is CSAQERGTGIYNEQFF. CDR3 nucleotide sequence: TGCAGTGCGCAGGAGCGGGGGACAGGGATCTACAATGAGCAGTTCTTC. The chain recombines TRBV20-1 with TRBJ2-1; TRBD1 might be the D (9 bases). With 6 bases removed from V and 3 bases from J, the gap between germline ends came to 21 bases. Per germline, CDR1 DFQATT and CDR2 SNEGSKA (reference sequence). The CDR3 loop spans 16 amino acids.

The CDR3 DNA reads as TGTGCCAGCAGTTACGGAGGACGCCGGGGAGGAGAGACCCAGTACTTC. Encoded protein: CASSYGGRRGGETQYF. The chain links TRBV12-3 or TRBV12-4 to TRBJ2-5; tentatively, D is TRBD2 (6 bases). Trimming left V 4 bases short and J 4 bases short, with 19 bases between. The CDR3 loop spans 16 amino acids.

The gene calls are TRBV12-3 or TRBV12-4 and TRBJ1-3; 7 bases match TRBD1. V lost 5 bases, J lost 4 bases, and 5 bases stayed unmatched. The CDR3 is 14 amino acids. CDR3: CASSTTGIGNTIYF. The CDR3 DNA follows: TGTGCCAGCAGTACGACAGGGATCGGAAACACCATATATTTT.